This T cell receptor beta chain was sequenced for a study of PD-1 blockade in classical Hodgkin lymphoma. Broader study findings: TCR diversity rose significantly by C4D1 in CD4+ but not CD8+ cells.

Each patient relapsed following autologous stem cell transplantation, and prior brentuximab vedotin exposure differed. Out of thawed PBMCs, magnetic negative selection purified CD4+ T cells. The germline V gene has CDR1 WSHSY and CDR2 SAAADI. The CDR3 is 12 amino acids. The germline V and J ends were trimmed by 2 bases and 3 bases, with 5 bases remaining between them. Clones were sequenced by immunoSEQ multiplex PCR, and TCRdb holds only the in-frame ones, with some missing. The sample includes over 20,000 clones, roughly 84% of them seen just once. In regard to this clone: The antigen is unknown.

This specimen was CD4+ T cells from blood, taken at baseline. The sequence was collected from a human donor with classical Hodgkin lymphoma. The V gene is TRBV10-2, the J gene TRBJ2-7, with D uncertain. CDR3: CASSEPYYEQYF. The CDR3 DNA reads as TGCGCCAGCAGTGAGCCGTACTACGAGCAGTACTTC.